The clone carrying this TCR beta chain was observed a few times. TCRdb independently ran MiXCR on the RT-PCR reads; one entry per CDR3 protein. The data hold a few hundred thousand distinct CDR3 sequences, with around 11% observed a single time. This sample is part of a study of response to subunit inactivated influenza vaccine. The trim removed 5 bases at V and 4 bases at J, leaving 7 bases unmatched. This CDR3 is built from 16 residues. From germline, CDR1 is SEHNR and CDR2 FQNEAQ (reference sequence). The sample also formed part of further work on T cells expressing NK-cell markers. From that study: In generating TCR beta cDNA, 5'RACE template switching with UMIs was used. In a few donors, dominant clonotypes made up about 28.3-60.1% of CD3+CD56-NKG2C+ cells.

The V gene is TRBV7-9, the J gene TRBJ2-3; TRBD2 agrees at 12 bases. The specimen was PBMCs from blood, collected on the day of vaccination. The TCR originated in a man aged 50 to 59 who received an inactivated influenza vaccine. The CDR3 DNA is TGTGCCAGCAGCCCCAGACTAGCGGGAGATGCAGATACGCAGTATTTT. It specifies CASSPRLAGDADTQYF.